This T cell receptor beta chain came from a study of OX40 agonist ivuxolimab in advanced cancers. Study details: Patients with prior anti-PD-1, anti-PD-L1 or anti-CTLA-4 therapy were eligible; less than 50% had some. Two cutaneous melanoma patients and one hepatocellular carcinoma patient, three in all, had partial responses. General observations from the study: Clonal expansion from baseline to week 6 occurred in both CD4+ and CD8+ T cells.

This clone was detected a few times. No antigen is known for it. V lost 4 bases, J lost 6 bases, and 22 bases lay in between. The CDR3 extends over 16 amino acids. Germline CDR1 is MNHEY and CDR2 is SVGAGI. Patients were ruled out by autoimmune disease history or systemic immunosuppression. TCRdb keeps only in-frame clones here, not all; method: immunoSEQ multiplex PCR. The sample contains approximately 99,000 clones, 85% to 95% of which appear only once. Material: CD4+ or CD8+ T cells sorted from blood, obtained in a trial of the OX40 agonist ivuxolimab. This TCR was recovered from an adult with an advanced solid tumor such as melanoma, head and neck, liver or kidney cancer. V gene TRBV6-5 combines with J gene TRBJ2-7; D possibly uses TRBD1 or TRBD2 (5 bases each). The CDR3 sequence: CASSSMRGSREGEQYF. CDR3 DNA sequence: TGTGCCAGCAGTTCCATGAGGGGATCTAGAGAGGGCGAGCAGTACTTC.